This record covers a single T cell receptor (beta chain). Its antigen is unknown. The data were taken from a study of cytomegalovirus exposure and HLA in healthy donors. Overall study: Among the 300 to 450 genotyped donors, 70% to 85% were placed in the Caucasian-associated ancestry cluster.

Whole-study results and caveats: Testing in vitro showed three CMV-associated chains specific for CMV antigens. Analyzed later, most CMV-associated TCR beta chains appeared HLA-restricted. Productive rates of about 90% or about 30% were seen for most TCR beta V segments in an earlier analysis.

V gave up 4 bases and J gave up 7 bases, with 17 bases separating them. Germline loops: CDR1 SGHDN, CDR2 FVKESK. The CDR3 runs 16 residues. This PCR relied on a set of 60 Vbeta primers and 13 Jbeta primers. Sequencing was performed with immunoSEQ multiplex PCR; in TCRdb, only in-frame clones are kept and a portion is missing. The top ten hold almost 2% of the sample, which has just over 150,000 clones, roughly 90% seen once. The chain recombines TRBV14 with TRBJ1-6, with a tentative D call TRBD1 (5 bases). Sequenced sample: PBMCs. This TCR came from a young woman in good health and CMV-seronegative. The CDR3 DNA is TGTGCCAGCAGCCCCCCCGTCAGACAGCCCAATTCACCCCTCCACTTT. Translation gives CASSPPVRQPNSPLHF.